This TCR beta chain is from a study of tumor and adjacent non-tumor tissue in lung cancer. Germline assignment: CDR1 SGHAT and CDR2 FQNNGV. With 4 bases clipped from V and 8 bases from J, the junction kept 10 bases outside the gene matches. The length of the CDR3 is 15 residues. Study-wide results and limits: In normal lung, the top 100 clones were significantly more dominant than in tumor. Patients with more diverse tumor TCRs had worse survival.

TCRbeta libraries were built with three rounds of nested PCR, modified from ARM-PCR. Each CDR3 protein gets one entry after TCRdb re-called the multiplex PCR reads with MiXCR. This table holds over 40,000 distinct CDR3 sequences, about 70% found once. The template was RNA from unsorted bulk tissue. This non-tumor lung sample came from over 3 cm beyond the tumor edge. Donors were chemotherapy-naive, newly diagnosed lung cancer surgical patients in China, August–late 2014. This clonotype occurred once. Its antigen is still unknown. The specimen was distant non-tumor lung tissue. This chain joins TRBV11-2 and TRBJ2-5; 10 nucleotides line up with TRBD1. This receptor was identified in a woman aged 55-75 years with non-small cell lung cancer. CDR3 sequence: CASSSGQGVLGTQYF. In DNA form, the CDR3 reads TGTGCCAGCAGCTCCGGACAGGGGGTACTTGGAACCCAGTACTTC.